Listed here is a single T cell receptor beta chain. V lost 5 bases, J lost 0 bases, and 11 bases lay in between. The CDR3 runs 16 residues. CDR1 is MNHNS, CDR2 SASEGT, per germline. The data were obtained in a study of T cell repertoires in cytomegalovirus infection. MiXCR, applied by TCRdb to the reads, yields one record per CDR3 protein. The sample carries roughly 600,000 distinct CDR3 sequences, roughly a quarter recorded once. The chain uses TRBV6-1 and TRBJ2-6; D is undetermined. Specimen: CD8+ T cells from PBMCs. The source is a human donor in good health (CMV status not recorded). Some clones in this sample may be carry-over from other donors' samples. The CDR3 here is CASSSAWSSGANVLTF. CDR3 nucleotides: TGTGCCAGCAGTAGCGCTTGGAGCTCTGGGGCCAACGTCCTGACTTTC.